This TCR beta chain came from a study of cytomegalovirus exposure and HLA in healthy donors. The CDR3 consists of 16 residues. As for this clone: The target antigen is unknown.

Overall study findings and caveats: Associated with cytomegalovirus, according to the listing, were fewer than 200 TCR beta chains. In a later analysis, a genetic analysis reported fewer productive-TCR N-insertions in an Asian-associated ancestry cluster than the cohort average. A later analysis linked a missense DCLRE1C variant to TCR beta V- and J-gene trimming.

The PCR ran on 60 Vbeta and 13 Jbeta primers. Profiling relied on immunoSEQ multiplex PCR, and the TCRdb table lists in-frame clones only, not all of them. Of 90,000 to 150,000 clones detected, more than 70% appear once; the ten largest clones hold 15% to 20%. The sample comprised PBMCs. The TCR sequence derives from a middle-aged man in good health and CMV-seropositive. The chain carries TRBV1 and TRBJ1-2. TRBV1 has pseudogene status. DNA for the CDR3: TGCACCAGCAGCCAAGATCTGAGGGTTGGGAACTATGGCTACACCTTC. This sequence encodes CTSSQDLRVGNYGYTF.